This TCR beta chain is from a study of T cell responses to AZD1222 COVID-19 vaccine. Findings of the study overall: Along spike, vaccine-associated CD4 TCRs were found throughout, with dominance at 160-218 and 743-854.

A word on this clone: Its antigen is as yet unknown.

CDR1 is SQVTM, CDR2 ANQGSEA, per germline. After removal of 5 bases from V and 6 bases from J, the junction contained 10 bases not matched to a gene. The length of the CDR3 is 14 residues. The data were produced by immunoSEQ multiplex PCR, yet TCRdb's version contains in-frame clones alone and is incomplete. The sample has roughly 270,000 clones, about 94% seen once. Sample: peripheral blood, taken 28 days after the second AZD1222 dose. The V gene is TRBV29-1, the J gene TRBJ2-1, with 7 positions matching TRBD1. The clonotype originates from an adult who received the AZD1222 COVID-19 vaccine. CDR3: CSVTGTEKFNEQFF. The CDR3, as DNA: TGCAGCGTTACCGGGACAGAGAAATTCAATGAGCAGTTCTTC.